This T cell receptor (beta chain) emerged from a study of cytomegalovirus exposure and HLA in healthy donors. Overall study results and limits: In a later analysis, HLA-associated beta chains showed higher expansion and lower generation probabilities than comparable chains.

CDR3 length equals 14 residues. CDR1 and CDR2 from the germline V gene are SGHTA and FQGNSA. V lost 4 bases and J lost 2; bases outside the gene matches: 2. Of note for this clone: Antigen unknown.

PCR primers comprised 60 Vbeta and 13 Jbeta primers. Sequencing used immunoSEQ multiplex PCR; TCRdb keeps in-frame clones, though not all of them. There are 130,000 or so clones in the sample, with about 1.6% held by the top ten. The chain links TRBV7-2 to TRBJ2-1, with 7 positions matching TRBD1. Sequenced sample: PBMCs. This sequence was found in a woman aged 40 to 50 in good health and CMV-seronegative. The CDR3, as DNA: TGTGCCAGCAGCTCCCAGGGGGCCTACAATGAGCAGTTCTTC. Protein sequence: CASSSQGAYNEQFF.